Following are 12 T cell receptor beta chains from one sample sequenced in a study of cytomegalovirus exposure and HLA in healthy donors. The PCR was carried out with 60 Vbeta primers and 13 Jbeta primers. Here immunoSEQ multiplex PCR was the method, and the copy in TCRdb shows in-frame clones only, minus some. The sample records roughly 170,000 clones, less than 80% being singletons. Sequenced sample: PBMCs. The origin of the receptors is a female donor in good health and CMV-seronegative.

This clone came up a few times. The genes are TRBV18 and TRBJ2-5; 10 bases align to TRBD2. The J call is in doubt because the DNA end fits TRBJ2-7 better. This CDR3 comprises 16 residues. The V gene's germline CDR1 is KGHSH and CDR2 LQKENI. The CDR3 bases are TGTGCCAGCTCACCGCGGCGGACTAGCGGCGTATACGAGCAGTACTTC. This encodes CASSPRRTSGVYEQYF.

J is TRBJ1-2 and V is TRBV5-4; no firm D call. Looked up from germline, CDR1 is SGHNT and CDR2 is YYREEE (reference sequence). This CDR3 is built from 11 residues. V lost 4 bases and J 8 bases, leaving 9 bases between the germline ends. The CDR3: CASSHNLGYTF. CDR3 nucleotides: TGTGCCAGCAGCCACAATTTGGGCTACACCTTC.

J is TRBJ2-7 and V is TRBV28; D might be TRBD2 (5 bases). V lost 5 bases and J 2 bases, leaving 22 bases between the germline ends. This CDR3 has 17 amino acids. Looked up from germline, CDR1 is MDHEN and CDR2 is SYDVKM. As DNA, the CDR3 is TGTGCCAGCAGTCAGCGGAAGTATAACAGTGTACCCTACGAGCAGTACTTC. Translating gives CASSQRKYNSVPYEQYF.

V and J are TRBV28 and TRBJ1-4; D is uncertain. CDR1 and CDR2 (germline): MDHEN, SYDVKM. The germline V and J ends were trimmed by 3 bases and 8 bases, with 13 bases remaining between them. The CDR3 spans 14 residues. The CDR3 reads CASSFFQSTEKLFF. The DNA of the CDR3 is TGTGCCAGCAGTTTCTTTCAGTCAACCGAAAAACTGTTTTTT.

This clone was recorded a few times. The rearrangement uses TRBV12-5 and TRBJ2-1, with 10 bases fitting TRBD2. The germline gives CDR1 LGHNT, CDR2 FRNRAP. CDR3 length: 17 residues. V dropped 1 base and J dropped 4; count of bases not matched to a gene: 7. In DNA, the CDR3 is TGTGCTAGTGGTTTGGGACTAGCGGGCCTTTCGTACAATGAGCAGTTCTTC. Translated, it gives CASGLGLAGLSYNEQFF. Together with reference TRBV12-5 and TRBJ2-1, the CDR3 gives the full variable domain: DARVTQTPRHKVTEMGQEVTMRCQPILGHNTVFWYRQTMMQGLELLAYFRNRAPLDDSGMPKDRFSAEMPDATLATLKIQPSEPRDSAVYFCASGLGLAGLSYNEQFFGPGTRLTVL.

The genes are TRBV9 and TRBJ1-3; TRBD1 matches 8 bases. Looked up from germline, CDR1 is SGDLS and CDR2 is YYNGEE. The trim removed 4 bases at V and 4 bases at J, leaving 7 bases unmatched. CDR3 length: 15 residues. The CDR3 is CASSPHQGAGNTIYF. CDR3 nucleotides: TGTGCCAGCAGCCCCCACCAGGGGGCCGGAAACACCATATATTTT.

This clone turned up a few times. V is TRBV4-1 and J is TRBJ2-6, with 9 positions matching TRBD1. CDR3 length equals 19 residues. The ends lost 1 base at V and 4 bases at J; junction bases unmatched: 11. Per germline, CDR1 MGHRA and CDR2 YSYEKL. The CDR3: CASSQVVQGARSGANVLTF. In DNA, the CDR3 is TGCGCCAGCAGCCAAGTGGTACAGGGGGCGCGATCCGGGGCCAACGTCCTGACTTTC.

The gene calls are TRBV2 and TRBJ1-5; D is uncertain. Germline values: CDR1 SNHLY, CDR2 FYNNEI. This CDR3 spans 13 amino acids. Trimming took 6 bases from V and 7 from J, leaving 13 bases between them. The CDR3 DNA reads as TGTGCCAGCAGCCCGAACTTTCGACAGCCCCAGCATTTT. This gives the protein CASSPNFRQPQHF.

This clone has only a few counts. The chain combines TRBV7-2 with TRBJ1-2; TRBD1 aligns across 10 bases. The germline CDR1 and CDR2 sequences are SGHTA and FQGNSA. This CDR3 contains 17 residues. The V gene end was trimmed by 2 bases and the J gene end by 8 bases; junction bases not matched to a gene: 14. The CDR3 bases are TGTGCCAGCAGCTTAAGTCGCTTGACAGGGGGCGCGGGAGGCTACACCTTC. This gives the protein CASSLSRLTGGAGGYTF.

CDR3 DNA sequence: TGTGCCAGCTCCCCGGGAGGGAACCGTGGCTACACCTTC. Its translation is CASSPGGNRGYTF. The J gene is TRBJ1-2, the V gene TRBV18; unclear D gene. This CDR3 spans 13 amino acids. The germline CDR1 and CDR2 sequences are KGHSH and LQKENI. Trimming shortened V by 6 bases and J by 7 bases, and 15 bases separated the two germline ends.

The J gene is TRBJ2-1, the V gene TRBV16; TRBD2 aligns across 9 bases. The germline gives CDR1 KGHSY, CDR2 FQNENV. Unmatched junction bases numbered 2, after V lost 4 bases and J lost 4 bases. The length of the CDR3 is 14 residues. CDR3 sequence (DNA): TGTGCCAGCAGCCTAGCGGGGGCTTACAATGAGCAGTTCTTC. Translated: CASSLAGAYNEQFF.

This chain links TRBV15 with TRBJ2-7, with 12 bases aligning to TRBD2. Germline CDR1 LNHNV, CDR2 YYDKDF (reference sequence). Losses at the gene ends were 5 bases for V and 2 bases for J; bases not matched to a gene: 4. The CDR3 loop spans 15 amino acids. CDR3 region: CATSLLAGGAYEQYF. The DNA of the CDR3 is TGTGCCACCAGCCTCCTAGCGGGAGGGGCCTACGAGCAGTACTTC. Full variable domain (outside the CDR3, taken from reference TRBV15 and TRBJ2-7): DAMVIQNPRYQVTQFGKPVTLSCSQTLNHNVMYWYQQKSSQAPKLLFHYYDKDFNNEADTPDNFQSRRPNTSFCFLDIRSPGLGDTAMYLCATSLLAGGAYEQYFGPGTRLTVT.